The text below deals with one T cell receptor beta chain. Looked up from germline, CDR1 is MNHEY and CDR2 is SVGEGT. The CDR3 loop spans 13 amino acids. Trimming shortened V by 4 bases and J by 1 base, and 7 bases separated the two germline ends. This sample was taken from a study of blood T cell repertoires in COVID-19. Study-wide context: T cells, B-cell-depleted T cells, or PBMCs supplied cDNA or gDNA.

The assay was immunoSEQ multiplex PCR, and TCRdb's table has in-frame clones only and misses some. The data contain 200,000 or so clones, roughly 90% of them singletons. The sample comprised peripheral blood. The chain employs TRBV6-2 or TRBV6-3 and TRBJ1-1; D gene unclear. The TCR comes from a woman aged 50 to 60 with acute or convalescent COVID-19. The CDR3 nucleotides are TGTGCCAGCAGTTTCGAGTGGAACACTGAAGCTTTCTTT. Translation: CASSFEWNTEAFF.